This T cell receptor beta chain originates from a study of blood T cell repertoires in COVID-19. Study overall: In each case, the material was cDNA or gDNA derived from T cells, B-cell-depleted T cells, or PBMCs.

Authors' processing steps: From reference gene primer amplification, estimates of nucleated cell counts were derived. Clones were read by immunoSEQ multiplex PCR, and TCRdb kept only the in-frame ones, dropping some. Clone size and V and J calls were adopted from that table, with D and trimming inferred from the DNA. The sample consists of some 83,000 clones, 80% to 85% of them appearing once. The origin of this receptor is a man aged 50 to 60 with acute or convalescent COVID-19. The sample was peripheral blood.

Written as DNA, the CDR3 is TGTGCCAGCAGCCTGGACAGAGTCACAGATACGCAGTATTTT. Protein product: CASSLDRVTDTQYF. The V gene is TRBV5-5, the J gene TRBJ2-3; possible D gene TRBD1, 6 bases. This CDR3 comprises 14 residues. CDR1 is SGHKS and CDR2 is YYEKEE in the germline V gene (reference sequence). The V end lost 4 bases, the J end lost 2 bases, and 11 bases lay between the germline ends.